The rows below give T cell receptor beta chains drawn from one sample of a study of identifying expanded T cells in peripheral blood. Profiling relied on immunoSEQ multiplex PCR, and the TCRdb table lists in-frame clones only, not all of them. The data contain 60,000 or so clones, approximately 80% of them singletons. Sequencing input: blood. These receptors came from a person between 18 and 75 years old in good health. CDR3s include the opening cysteine and the closing phenylalanine or tryptophan. D genes are given only for firm matches. Not all rows give a size; the values are once, few, many and, for expanded clones, a class.

TGTGCCAGCAGTTTATTCGGGACAGGATACTACGAGCAGTACTTC,CASSLFGTGYYEQYF,15,-,TRBJ2-7,TRBV27,TRBD1
TGTGCCAGCTCACCACCGGACAGGGTTAAACTGTTTTTT,CASSPPDRVKLFF,13,-,TRBJ1-4,TRBV18,TRBD1
TGTGCCAGCAGCCCCTGGACAGGGGGGGATACGCAGTATTTT,CASSPWTGGDTQYF,14,once,TRBJ2-3,TRBV7-8,TRBD1
TGTGCCAGCAGCGGACAGGCCAGTATAAACACCGGGGAGCTGTTTTTT,CASSGQASINTGELFF,16,-,TRBJ2-2,TRBV27,TRBD1
TGTGCCAGCAGCGCCCGGGACAGGGCAGAAAAACTGTTTTTT,CASSARDRAEKLFF,14,-,TRBJ1-4,TRBV9,TRBD1
TGTGCCAGTAGACAACCCTCGGGGACAGATTATGGCTACACCTTC,CASRQPSGTDYGYTF,15,few,TRBJ1-2,TRBV19,TRBD1
TGTGCCACTACAACTGGACAGGGCCAAGAGACCCAGTACTTC,CATTTGQGQETQYF,14,-,TRBJ2-5,TRBV25-1,TRBD1
TGTGCCAGCAGCTTCAGTACAGGGGATGGTCAGCCCCAGCATTTT,CASSFSTGDGQPQHF,15,many,TRBJ1-5,TRBV5-6,TRBD1
TGTGCCAGCAGCGCTGACGGTGAATACACTGAAGCTTTCTTT,CASSADGEYTEAFF,14,-,TRBJ1-1,TRBV11-2,-
TGTGCCAGCAGTAATCGGGCCCGCTCTGGGGCCAACGTCCTGACTTTC,CASSNRARSGANVLTF,16,few,TRBJ2-6,TRBV27,-
TGTGCCAGCAGTGAAGCGCGAGGAGGGGGCTCTGAAGCTTTCTTT,CASSEARGGGSEAFF,15,-,TRBJ1-1,TRBV2,TRBD1
TGTGCCAGCAGTCCAGGGACAAACTATGGCTACACCTTC,CASSPGTNYGYTF,13,once,TRBJ1-2,TRBV6-1,-
TGTGCCAGCAGCTTAGGTCAGCACACTGAAGCTTTCTTT,CASSLGQHTEAFF,13,-,TRBJ1-1,TRBV7-6,-
TGTGCCAGCAGTCCGGACAGGGATGGAGACGAGCAGTACTTC,CASSPDRDGDEQYF,14,once,TRBJ2-7,TRBV6-1,TRBD1
TGTGCCAGCAGCTTAGGACTAGCGGGGGATGAGACCCAGTACTTC,CASSLGLAGDETQYF,15,-,TRBJ2-5,TRBV7-2,TRBD2
TGCGCCAGCAGCCCCGGGACAGGGGGACTCTATGGCTACACCTTC,CASSPGTGGLYGYTF,15,-,TRBJ1-2,TRBV5-1,TRBD1
TGTGCCAGCAGCCAAAGACTAGCCCCCACCGGGGAGCTGTTTTTT,CASSQRLAPTGELFF,15,-,TRBJ2-2,TRBV9,TRBD2
TGCGCCAGCAGTAGGCAGGGTATGATGAACACTGAAGCTTTCTTT,CASSRQGMMNTEAFF,15,-,TRBJ1-1,TRBV10-2,-
TGTGCCAGCAGCCAGAGTCGTATGAACACTGAAGCTTTCTTT,CASSQSRMNTEAFF,14,-,TRBJ1-1,TRBV27,-
TGTGCCAGTTATCCGGACAGGGGAAAAAATCAGCCCCAGCATTTT,CASYPDRGKNQPQHF,15,-,TRBJ1-5,TRBV19,TRBD1
TGTGCCAGTAGTACAAGCGGGAGGGCCGGGGAGCTGTTTTTT,CASSTSGRAGELFF,14,-,TRBJ2-2,TRBV19,TRBD2
TGTGCCAGCAGCCTCCAGGGGGCGCTGAACGAGCAGTACTTC,CASSLQGALNEQYF,14,-,TRBJ2-7,TRBV27,TRBD1
TGTGCCAGCAGCCGGGACAGTAAAGCTTTCTTT,CASSRDSKAFF,11,-,TRBJ1-1,TRBV5-6,TRBD1
TGCGCCAGCAGCTTGGCCCAGGACAGGGGGCTTTTATTT,CASSLAQDRGLLF,13,-,TRBJ2-3,TRBV5-1,TRBD1
TGTGCCAGCAGCCCTCCGGGGCCCGGGACCCAGTACTTC,CASSPPGPGTQYF,13,once,TRBJ2-5,TRBV7-2,-
TGTGCCAGCAGTTACAGGAGACAGTTACAAGAGACCCAGTACTTC,CASSYRRQLQETQYF,15,-,TRBJ2-5,TRBV6-6,-
TGCGCCAGCAGCGAGGGGACAGGGGGCTGGAATGAAAAACTGTTTTTT,CASSEGTGGWNEKLFF,16,few,TRBJ1-4,TRBV5-1,TRBD1
TGTGCCAGCAGCTTAGACACCGGGGAGCTGTTTTTT,CASSLDTGELFF,12,-,TRBJ2-2,TRBV11-2,-
TGTGCCAGCAGCTGGGACAGCAATCAGCCCCAGCATTTT,CASSWDSNQPQHF,13,once,TRBJ1-5,TRBV14,-
TGTGCCAGCAGTAACGACAGGTACACTGAAGCTTTCTTT,CASSNDRYTEAFF,13,-,TRBJ1-1,TRBV2,-
TGTGCCAGCAGTTCCGTGGGGGGCGGCTATGGCTACACCTTC,CASSSVGGGYGYTF,14,-,TRBJ1-2,TRBV6-5,-
TGTGCCAGCAGCCCAGGGAGGCGGGAGGTTACAGATACGCAGTATTTT,CASSPGRREVTDTQYF,16,-,TRBJ2-3,TRBV11-3,TRBD2
TGTGCCAGCAGCTCCTCTAGCGGGAGGGTTGCCGGGGAGCTGTTTTTT,CASSSSSGRVAGELFF,16,-,TRBJ2-2,TRBV7-8,TRBD2
TGTGCCAGCAGTCCCTTAGGGGGGGGAGGACAAGAGACCCAGTACTTC,CASSPLGGGGQETQYF,16,-,TRBJ2-5,TRBV9,-
TGTGCCAGCAGCCCACCGAGGACTGAAGCTTTCTTT,CASSPPRTEAFF,12,few,TRBJ1-1,TRBV7-9,-
TGCGCCAGCAGCCAGCGGACGGGGGACACCGGGGAGCTGTTTTTT,CASSQRTGDTGELFF,15,-,TRBJ2-2,TRBV4-1,-
TGTGCCAGCACCGACTCGACTAGCGGGAGGAATGAGCAGTTCTTC,CASTDSTSGRNEQFF,15,-,TRBJ2-1,TRBV6-5,TRBD2
TGTGCCAGTAGTAGACAGGGGGTCGGTAACTATGGCTACACCTTC,CASSRQGVGNYGYTF,15,-,TRBJ1-2,TRBV19,TRBD1
TGTGCCAGCATAGCGGGGGGTCCCCTCTACAATGAGCAGTTCTTC,CASIAGGPLYNEQFF,15,-,TRBJ2-1,TRBV11-2,TRBD2
TGTGCCAGCAGCGCCGGGCTGGGGGTAACTGAAGCTTTCTTT,CASSAGLGVTEAFF,14,-,TRBJ1-1,TRBV5-5,-
TGCGCCAGCAGATGGACAGGGTTCCCCATGAACACTGAAGCTTTCTTT,CASRWTGFPMNTEAFF,16,few,TRBJ1-1,TRBV5-1,TRBD1
TGTGCCAGCAGCCAATTACAGGGATCTGGAAACACCATATATTTT,CASSQLQGSGNTIYF,15,-,TRBJ1-3,TRBV14,-
TGTGCCAGTCGGTCGGGACAGGGGAACTATGGCTACACCTTC,CASRSGQGNYGYTF,14,-,TRBJ1-2,TRBV19,TRBD1
TGCGCCAGCAGCTTCGGGGGCACAGATACGCAGTATTTT,CASSFGGTDTQYF,13,-,TRBJ2-3,TRBV5-1,-
TGTGCCAGCCTGGGACTAGCGGGACCCCCCTACGAGCAGTACTTC,CASLGLAGPPYEQYF,15,-,TRBJ2-7,TRBV2,TRBD2
TGTGCCAGTAGTATAAACAGGGAAGGTCATGGCTACACCTTC,CASSINREGHGYTF,14,-,TRBJ1-2,TRBV19,-
TGCAGCGCCCGATCGGACAGGGGGCCCTACGAGCAGTACTTC,CSARSDRGPYEQYF,14,-,TRBJ2-7,TRBV29-1,TRBD1
TGCGCCAGCAGGCGGGACTACCAATCCTACGAGCAGTACTTC,CASRRDYQSYEQYF,14,-,TRBJ2-7,TRBV5-1,TRBD2
TGTGCCAGCAGCCTAAGTCCGACAGGGAGGGGCACTGAAGCTTTCTTT,CASSLSPTGRGTEAFF,16,-,TRBJ1-1,TRBV5-5,TRBD1
TGCAGCGTTGGGGGGACTGAAGCTTTCTTT,CSVGGTEAFF,10,few,TRBJ1-1,TRBV29-1,-
TGTGCCAGTAGTACTTCTACACGGCCCGGCACTGAAGCTTTCTTT,CASSTSTRPGTEAFF,15,-,TRBJ1-1,TRBV19,-
TGTGCCAGCAGGACGGGACAGGGCTATGGCTACACCTTC,CASRTGQGYGYTF,13,once,TRBJ1-2,TRBV6-1,TRBD1
TGCAGCGTCGATACCAGGGGGACGAGCACCTTC,CSVDTRGTSTF,11,once,TRBJ1-2,TRBV29-1,TRBD1
TGTGCCAGCAGCTTAGGAGGAGCTGATGGGACCCAGTACTTC,CASSLGGADGTQYF,14,-,TRBJ2-5,TRBV7-2,-